This T cell receptor beta chain was identified in a study of T-cell reconstitution after alpha-beta-depleted transplantation in children. Findings and caveats of the study: Approximately two months post-transplant, alpha-beta T cells reportedly originated from several hundred expanded graft clones.

Library preparation (for TCRbeta) was performed with unique molecular identifiers. In TCRdb, the PCR reads were re-called with MiXCR into one record per CDR3 protein. The table shows approximately 630,000 distinct CDR3 sequences, with over 10% occurring only once. As regards this clonotype: Its cognate antigen is unknown.

Germline assignment: CDR1 DFQATT and CDR2 SNEGSKA (reference sequence). Trimming removed 3 bases from V and 5 bases from J; junction bases left unmatched: 9. This CDR3 has 14 residues. The chain is built from TRBV20-1 and TRBJ2-5; 7 bases line up with TRBD2. The specimen comprised PBMCs, sampled before TCRalphabeta/CD19-depleted stem cell transplant. The TCR comes from a girl aged 2-10 years with congenital amegakaryocytic thrombocytopenia, due to receive a stem cell transplant. CDR3 nucleotides: TGCAGTGCTAGCCCCAGCGGGAACCGGGAGACCCAGTACTTC. Its protein is CSASPSGNRETQYF.